This TCR beta chain was captured by sequencing in a study of Ad26.COV2.S vaccination and SARS-CoV-2 variants. For the study at large: Of the COV1001 trial arms, the Ad26.COV2.S arm included the donor.

Described treatment: 15 to 20 received Ad26.COV2.S at low or high dose, single or two shots; 5 received placebo; per-sample allocation not given. Samples were taken on day 63 after the first vaccine or placebo injection. The CDR3 is made up of 14 amino acids. The V and J ends lost 1 base and 6 bases respectively, with 13 bases between them. Germline assignment: CDR1 SGHDN and CDR2 FVKESK. Profiled with immunoSEQ multiplex PCR; TCRdb holds only in-frame clones, not every one. The sample carries about 350,000 clones, about 85% recorded once. The receptor comes from a person aged 18-65 years who received the Ad26.COV2.S COVID-19 vaccine or a placebo. The chain has TRBV14 and TRBJ2-7; tentative D call: TRBD2 (5 bases). The specimen comprised peripheral blood, sampled in a trial of Ad26.COV2.S vaccine versus placebo. CDR3 DNA: TGTGCCAGCAGCCAAGGCGGACTCCTCCCCGAGCAGTACTTC. Amino acid sequence: CASSQGGLLPEQYF.